The clone carrying this TCR beta chain was counted a few times. The sample is drawn from a study of blood T cell repertoires in COVID-19. For the study at large: Whether acute or convalescent, the COVID-19 samples came from the United States, Italy and Spain. The analysed material was cDNA or gDNA that came from T cells, B-cell-depleted T cells, or PBMCs.

The germline V gene has CDR1 SGHNT and CDR2 YENEEA. V dropped 5 bases and J dropped 7 bases, with 18 bases sitting between them. This CDR3 has 15 amino acids. In the authors' workflow: Amplification with reference gene primers provided the estimates of nucleated cell counts. The repertoire was sequenced with immunoSEQ multiplex PCR; TCRdb's copy has only in-frame clones and lacks some. That table supplies the V and J calls and clone size; D and trimming were determined from the DNA. The sample comprises 50,000 or so clones, more than 70% of which are singletons, and around 23% rests with the top ten.

The chain has TRBV11-3 and TRBJ2-1, with a weak D call TRBD1 (6 bases). The clonotype comes from a woman of 80 years or more with acute or convalescent COVID-19. The sequencing sample was made of peripheral blood. CDR3: CASSPRTESINEQFF. CDR3 sequence (DNA): TGTGCCAGCAGCCCTCGGACAGAGTCTATAAATGAGCAGTTCTTC.